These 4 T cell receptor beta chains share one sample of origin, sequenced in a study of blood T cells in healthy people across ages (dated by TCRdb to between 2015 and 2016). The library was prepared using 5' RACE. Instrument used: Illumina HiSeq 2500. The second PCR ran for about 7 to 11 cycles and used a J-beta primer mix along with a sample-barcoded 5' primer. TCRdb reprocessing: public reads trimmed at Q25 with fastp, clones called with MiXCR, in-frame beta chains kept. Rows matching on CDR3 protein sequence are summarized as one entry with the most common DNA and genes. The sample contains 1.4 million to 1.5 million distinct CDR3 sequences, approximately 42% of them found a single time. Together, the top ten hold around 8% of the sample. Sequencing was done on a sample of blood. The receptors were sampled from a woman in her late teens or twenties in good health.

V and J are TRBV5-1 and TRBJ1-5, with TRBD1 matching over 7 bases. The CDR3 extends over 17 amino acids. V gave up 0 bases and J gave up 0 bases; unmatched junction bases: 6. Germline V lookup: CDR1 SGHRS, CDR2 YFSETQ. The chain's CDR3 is CASSLGGTELSNQPQHF. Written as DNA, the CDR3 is TGCGCCAGCAGCTTGGGGGGGACAGAGCTTAGCAATCAGCCCCAGCATTTT.

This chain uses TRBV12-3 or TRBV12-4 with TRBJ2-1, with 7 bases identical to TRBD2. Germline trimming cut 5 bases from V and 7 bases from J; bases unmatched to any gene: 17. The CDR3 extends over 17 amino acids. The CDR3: CASSPQLALREGNEQFF. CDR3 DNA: TGTGCCAGCAGTCCGCAACTAGCGCTAAGGGAGGGGAATGAGCAGTTCTTC.

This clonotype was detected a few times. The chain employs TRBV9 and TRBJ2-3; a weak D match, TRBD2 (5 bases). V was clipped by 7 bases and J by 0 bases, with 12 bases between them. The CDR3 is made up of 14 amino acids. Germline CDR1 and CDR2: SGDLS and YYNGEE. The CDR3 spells CASGSRTSTDTQYF. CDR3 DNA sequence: TGTGCCAGCGGGTCCCGGACTAGCACAGATACGCAGTATTTT.

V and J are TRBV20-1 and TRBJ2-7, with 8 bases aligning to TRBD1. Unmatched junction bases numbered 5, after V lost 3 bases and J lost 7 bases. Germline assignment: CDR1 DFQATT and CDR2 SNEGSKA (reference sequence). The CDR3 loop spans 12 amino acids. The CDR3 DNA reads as TGCAGTGCTAGCCGACAGGGGAGTGAGCAGTACTTC. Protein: CSASRQGSEQYF.